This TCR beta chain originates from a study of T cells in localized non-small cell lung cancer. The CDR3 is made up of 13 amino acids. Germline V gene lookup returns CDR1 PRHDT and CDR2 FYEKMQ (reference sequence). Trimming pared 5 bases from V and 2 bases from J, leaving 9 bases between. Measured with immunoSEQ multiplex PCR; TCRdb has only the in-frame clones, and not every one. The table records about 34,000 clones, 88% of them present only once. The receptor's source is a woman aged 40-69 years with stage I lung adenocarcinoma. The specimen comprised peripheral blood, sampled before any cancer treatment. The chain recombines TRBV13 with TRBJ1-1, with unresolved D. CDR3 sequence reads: CASSDAENTEAFF. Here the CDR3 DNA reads TGTGCCAGCAGCGACGCGGAAAACACTGAAGCTTTCTTT.